These T cell receptor beta chains were read from a single sample in a study of T cell responses to AZD1222 COVID-19 vaccine. Repertoires were generated with immunoSEQ multiplex PCR, while TCRdb's copy carries only in-frame clones and drops some. The table has approximately 100,000 clones, roughly 90% seen once. Specimen: peripheral blood, collected on day 0 of AZD1222 vaccination. These receptors originate from an adult in good health. The CDR3 runs from the conserved cysteine through the conserved F or W. The D gene is left open where the match is weak. Only some rows state a clone size, as once, few, many or a class for expanded clones.

TRBJ2-5	once	NA	TRBV27	TGTGCCAGCAGGCCCTCACGCGGGACCCAGTACTTC	CASRPSRGTQYF
TRBJ2-7	NA	NA	TRBV19	TGTGCCAGTAGTATAGTTGGCTCCTACGAGCAGTACTTC	CASSIVGSYEQYF
TRBJ2-7	NA	NA	TRBV19	TGTGCCAGTAGTGGAAGGGAGGCCCATGTGGGTGAGCAGTACTTC	CASSGREAHVGEQYF
TRBJ2-7	NA	TRBD1	TRBV19	TGTGCCAGTAGTACGGGACAGGTCCGCTACGAGCAGTACTTC	CASSTGQVRYEQYF
TRBJ1-2	NA	TRBD1	TRBV28	TGTGCCACCTATATCCGGGACAGGGGGGTCCACACCTTC	CATYIRDRGVHTF
TRBJ1-2	NA	TRBD1	TRBV10-3	TGTGCCATCAGTGAGACAGGGGGCGGCTACACCTTC	CAISETGGGYTF
TRBJ1-1	many	NA	TRBV19	TGTGCCAGTAGCCCTAGGGGGTCCACTGAAGCTTTCTTT	CASSPRGSTEAFF
TRBJ1-6	NA	NA	TRBV5-5	TGTGCCAGCAGCTTGCGGGAGGCGGGATCCTATAATTCACCCCTCCACTTT	CASSLREAGSYNSPLHF
TRBJ1-5	once	NA	TRBV10-2	TGCGCCAGCAGTGAGTCGGCCAGTTATCAGCCCCAGCATTTT	CASSESASYQPQHF
TRBJ1-2	NA	NA	TRBV19	TGTGCCAGTAATGATTCCGGGAACTATGGCTACACCTTC	CASNDSGNYGYTF
TRBJ1-6	NA	NA	TRBV14	TGTGCCAGCAGCCAAGATCGGGCAGGCTATAATTCACCCCTCCACTTT	CASSQDRAGYNSPLHF
TRBJ1-6	NA	NA	TRBV27	TGTGCCAGCAGTTGGGCAGCCATTCGAAATTCACCCCTCCACTTT	CASSWAAIRNSPLHF
TRBJ1-5	NA	TRBD1	TRBV28	TGTGCCAGCCGTTTACTCGACAGGGGGCGGTTCAGGGGGAATCAGCCCCAGCATTTT	CASRLLDRGRFRGNQPQHF
TRBJ2-3	NA	NA	TRBV27	TGTGCCAGCAGACACCCGGGACAAGCCACAGATACGCAGTATTTT	CASRHPGQATDTQYF
TRBJ2-1	NA	NA	TRBV12-3/TRBV12-4	TGTGCCAGCAGTTCCCTCATCTACAATGAGCAGTTCTTC	CASSSLIYNEQFF
TRBJ1-3	NA	NA	TRBV5-4	TGTGCCAGCAGCTTGAGGGCAGCTGGAAACACCATATATTTT	CASSLRAAGNTIYF
TRBJ2-7	NA	TRBD2	TRBV10-3	TGTGCCATCAGTACTATTACCGGGACTAGCGGAGTCTCCTACGAGCAGTACTTC	CAISTITGTSGVSYEQYF
TRBJ1-2	NA	NA	TRBV9	TGTGCCAGCAGCGTAGTGGGCGAGGCATTATCGGGCTACACCTTC	CASSVVGEALSGYTF
TRBJ2-7	NA	TRBD2	TRBV4-2	TGTGCCAGCAGCCAAGATAAGGTTGCGGGAGGCCCTCCCTACGAGCAGTACTTC	CASSQDKVAGGPPYEQYF
TRBJ1-6	few	TRBD1	TRBV6-5	TGTGCCAGCAGCCGGACAGGAGAGGGTTCACCCCTCCACTTT	CASSRTGEGSPLHF
TRBJ1-3	once	NA	TRBV12-3/TRBV12-4	TGTGCCAGCAGTTTCCTCTCTGGAAACACCATATATTTT	CASSFLSGNTIYF
TRBJ1-1	NA	NA	TRBV28	TGTGCCAGCAGGGCGTCAGCTTCACACACTGAAGCTTTCTTT	CASRASASHTEAFF
TRBJ2-7	NA	TRBD1	TRBV5-6	TGTGCCAGCAGCCGGCGGGACAGGGGACTTACCTACGAGCAGTACTTC	CASSRRDRGLTYEQYF
TRBJ1-1	NA	NA	TRBV28	TGTGCCAGCAGTTTCCGGGATTTTGCGAACACTGAAGCTTTCTTT	CASSFRDFANTEAFF
TRBJ2-3	NA	TRBD2	TRBV2	TGTGCCAGCAGTGACCGGGGGGGCACAGATACGCAGTATTTT	CASSDRGGTDTQYF
TRBJ1-2	once	TRBD1	TRBV23-1	TGCGCCAGCAGTCAATCGGGACAGAACTATGGCTACACCTTC	CASSQSGQNYGYTF
TRBJ2-1	NA	NA	TRBV19	TGTGCCAGTAGTCCCTCAGGTTTTAGGGATGAGCAGTTCTTC	CASSPSGFRDEQFF
TRBJ2-7	NA	NA	TRBV29-1	TGCAGCGTTGAAGATCGGCTTATAATTGGCCAAAGATTCTCCTACGAGCAGTACTTC	CSVEDRLIIGQRFSYEQYF
TRBJ2-2	NA	NA	TRBV7-2	TGTGCCAGCAGCAGGGACCCAGTCGCCGGGGAGCTGTTTTTT	CASSRDPVAGELFF
TRBJ2-1	NA	NA	TRBV7-9	TGTGCCAGCAGCTTTAGTCGGGTAGGACACAATGAGCAGTTCTTC	CASSFSRVGHNEQFF
TRBJ1-2	NA	TRBD1	TRBV4-2	TGTGCCAGCAGCCTTTACGTGGGACAGATAAACTATGGCTACACCTTC	CASSLYVGQINYGYTF
TRBJ1-2	NA	TRBD1	TRBV28	TGTGCCAGCAGCGCTGCCGGGACAGGGTTCAATGGCTACACCTTC	CASSAAGTGFNGYTF
TRBJ2-5	NA	TRBD1	TRBV2	TGTGCCAGCAGTTCCGGGACAGGGGCCCAAGAGACCCAGTACTTC	CASSSGTGAQETQYF
TRBJ1-2	NA	NA	TRBV7-2	TGTGCCAGCACCTCGTTTGGGGACTATGGCTACACCTTC	CASTSFGDYGYTF
TRBJ2-3	NA	NA	TRBV7-2	TGTGCCAGCAGCTTACAAAACGTGCAAGATACGCAGTATTTT	CASSLQNVQDTQYF
TRBJ2-1	NA	TRBD1	TRBV7-2	TGTGCCAGCAGCCATGCCGGGACAGACAATGAGCAGTTCTTC	CASSHAGTDNEQFF
TRBJ2-2	once	NA	TRBV18	TGTGCCAGCTCACCACAGGGAGGCACCGGGGAGCTGTTTTTT	CASSPQGGTGELFF